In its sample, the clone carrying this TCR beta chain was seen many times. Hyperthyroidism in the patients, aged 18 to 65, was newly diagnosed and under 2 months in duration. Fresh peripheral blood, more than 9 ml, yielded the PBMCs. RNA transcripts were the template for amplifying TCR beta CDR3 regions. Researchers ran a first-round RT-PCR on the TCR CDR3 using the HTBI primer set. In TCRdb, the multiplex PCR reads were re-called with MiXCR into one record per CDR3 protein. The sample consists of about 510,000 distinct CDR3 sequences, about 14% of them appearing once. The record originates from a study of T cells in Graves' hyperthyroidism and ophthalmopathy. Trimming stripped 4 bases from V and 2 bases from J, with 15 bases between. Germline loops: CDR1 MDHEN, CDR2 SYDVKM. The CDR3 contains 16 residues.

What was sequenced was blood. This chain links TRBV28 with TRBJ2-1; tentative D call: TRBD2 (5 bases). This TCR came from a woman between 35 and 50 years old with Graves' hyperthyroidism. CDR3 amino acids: CASSSLRLGTYNEQFF. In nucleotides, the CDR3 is TGTGCCAGCAGTTCCCTCCGTCTCGGGACCTACAATGAGCAGTTCTTC.